These T cell receptor beta chains were read from a single sample in a study of blood T cell repertoires in COVID-19. Assay: immunoSEQ multiplex PCR; the TCRdb copy retains only in-frame clones and omits some. The table has about 130,000 clones, about four fifths seen once. What was sequenced was peripheral blood. These receptors all come from a woman of 80 years or more with acute or convalescent COVID-19. The conserved cysteine and the conserved F or W are not part of the CDR3 here.

j_gene,v_gene,CDR3aa
TRBJ2-7,TRBV4-1,ASSLDSYEQY
TRBJ1-1,TRBV7-9,ASSSPLNTEAF
TRBJ2-7,TRBV6-5,ASAIGGNSYEQY
TRBJ2-7,TRBV5-4,ASSSGTGLYEQY
TRBJ2-1,TRBV4-2,ASSQTGYNEQF
TRBJ2-1,TRBV5-6,ASSSLDNPTLSYNEQF
TRBJ2-1,TRBV11-3,ASSENLAGGRSEQF
TRBJ1-5,TRBV28,ASSLGTGWGNQPQH
TRBJ1-2,TRBV6-5,ASSYSSGGGYGYT
TRBJ1-6,TRBV18,ASSREARHNSPLH
TRBJ1-2,TRBV19,ASSIPVGTGVYGYT
TRBJ2-1,TRBV14,ASSQGGTGVYLFNEQF
TRBJ2-7,TRBV7-7,ASSPFLQGAGGEQY
TRBJ1-1,TRBV11-2,ASSGSRVGMNTEAF
TRBJ1-6,TRBV10-3,AISVGQGNSPLH
TRBJ2-7,TRBV27,ASSLDGQGWEQY
TRBJ2-7,TRBV5-4,ASSRSKYEQY
TRBJ1-4,TRBV5-1,ASSLAPWDSNEKLF
TRBJ2-3,TRBV11-2,ASSLDQDTQY
TRBJ1-2,TRBV7-8,ASSLMGLKSVGYT
TRBJ2-3,TRBV5-8,ASSLIRGSSTDTQY
TRBJ2-7,TRBV27,ASSPIGGGGIYEQY
TRBJ2-2,TRBV30,AWVPRDMNTGELF
TRBJ2-3,TRBV19,ASSMGTMADTQY